A single TCR beta chain is shown here with its context. The same CDR3 also results from other DNA sequences found in this sample. Trimming took 5 bases from V and 3 from J; bases not matched to a gene: 9. The V gene's germline CDR1 is SGHVS and CDR2 FNYEAQ. There are 15 residues in the CDR3. Every patient underwent thyroid surgery untreated. In the authors' methods: Clinicopathological groups supplied CDR3 differences that were used to build a distant-metastasis classifier for papillary thyroid cancer. TCRdb used MiXCR to call clones anew from the PCR reads. The V and J calls, along with clone size, are taken from TCRdb and not from the paper's own processing. The data show roughly 8,900 clones, around 28% seen once. These data come from a study of metastatic and nonmetastatic thyroid tumors. Study at large: Across peripheral blood and tumor or nodule tissue samples taken from malignant and benign thyroid patients, the repertoires were compared with one another.

The genes are TRBV7-6 and TRBJ2-7, with 8 positions matching TRBD2. This TCR derives from a female donor with papillary thyroid cancer or a benign thyroid nodule (not recorded which). Some clones in this sample may be carry-over from other donors' samples. The sequenced sample was adjacent normal tissue. The CDR3 reads CASSLSGGGLYEQYF. CDR3 DNA sequence: TGTGCCAGCAGCCTAAGCGGGGGTGGCCTCTACGAGCAGTACTTC. Drawing the rest from reference TRBV7-6 and TRBJ2-7, the complete variable domain is GAGVSQSPRYKVTKRGQDVALRCDPISGHVSLYWYRQALGQGPEFLTYFNYEAQQDKSGLPNDRFSAERPEGSISTLTIQRTEQRDSAMYRCASSLSGGGLYEQYFGPGTRLTVT.